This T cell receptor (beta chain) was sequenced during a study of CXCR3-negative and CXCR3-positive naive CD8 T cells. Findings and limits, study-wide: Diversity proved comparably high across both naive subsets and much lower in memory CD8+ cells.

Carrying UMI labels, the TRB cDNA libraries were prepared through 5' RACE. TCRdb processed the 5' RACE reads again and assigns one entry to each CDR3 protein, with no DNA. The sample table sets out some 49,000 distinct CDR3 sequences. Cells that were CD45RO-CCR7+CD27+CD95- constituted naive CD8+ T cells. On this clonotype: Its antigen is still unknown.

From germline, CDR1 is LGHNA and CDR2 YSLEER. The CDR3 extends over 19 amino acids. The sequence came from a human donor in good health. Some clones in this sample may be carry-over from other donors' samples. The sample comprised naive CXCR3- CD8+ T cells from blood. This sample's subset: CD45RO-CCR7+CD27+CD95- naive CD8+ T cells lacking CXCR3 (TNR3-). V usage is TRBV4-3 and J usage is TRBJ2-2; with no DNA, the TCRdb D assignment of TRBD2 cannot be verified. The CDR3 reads CASSQRRETSGGDTGELFF.